Listed below are T cell receptor beta chains from one sample, sequenced in a study of OX40 agonist ivuxolimab in advanced cancers. Profiling relied on immunoSEQ multiplex PCR, and the TCRdb table lists in-frame clones only, not all of them. This sample has about 50,000 clones, with around nine tenths found just once. The source material was CD4+ or CD8+ T cells sorted from blood, sampled in a trial of the OX40 agonist ivuxolimab. The source is an adult with an advanced solid tumor such as melanoma, head and neck, liver or kidney cancer. The CDR3 runs from the conserved cysteine through the conserved F or W. The D gene is left open where the match is weak. The size field is filled for only some rows; it gives once, few, many or a size class.

V gene	J gene	clone size	D gene	CDR3 protein	CDR3 DNA
TRBV7-9	TRBJ2-2	NA	NA	CASSLTSGELFF	TGTGCCAGCAGCTTAACATCCGGGGAGCTGTTTTTT
TRBV27	TRBJ2-3	NA	TRBD2	CASSLAGTSGRATFF	TGTGCCAGCAGCCTCGCTGGGACTAGCGGGAGGGCCACCTTTTTT
TRBV30	TRBJ1-1	NA	NA	CAARQSAAFF	TGTGCAGCCAGACAGAGTGCGGCTTTCTTT
TRBV7-3	TRBJ1-2	NA	NA	CASSPGPSNYGYTF	TGTGCCAGCAGCCCGGGACCGAGTAACTATGGCTACACCTTC
TRBV27	TRBJ2-1	NA	TRBD2	CASRLAGGYNEQFF	TGTGCCAGCAGACTAGCGGGAGGTTACAATGAGCAGTTCTTC
TRBV11-1	TRBJ2-7	NA	NA	CASSLERGRQYF	TGTGCCAGCAGCTTAGAGAGAGGGCGGCAGTACTTC
TRBV30	TRBJ2-1	NA	NA	CAWSSSLLKIYNEQFF	TGTGCCTGGAGTAGCAGCCTTCTGAAGATATACAATGAGCAGTTCTTC
TRBV18	TRBJ2-1	NA	TRBD2	CASSPPTSGAPNNEQFF	TGTGCCAGCTCACCACCGACTAGCGGGGCCCCTAACAATGAGCAGTTCTTC
TRBV5-1	TRBJ2-5	NA	NA	CASSPMGPQETQYF	TGCGCCAGCAGCCCCATGGGGCCGCAAGAGACCCAGTACTTC
TRBV7-3	TRBJ1-4	NA	NA	CASSLRAGNEKLFF	TGTGCCAGCAGCTTAAGGGCGGGTAATGAAAAACTGTTTTTT
TRBV10-1	TRBJ1-5	NA	TRBD1	CASSLGGGQPQHF	TGCGCCAGCAGTTTAGGGGGCGGACAGCCCCAGCATTTT
TRBV5-6	TRBJ2-7	NA	NA	CASSLVSSYEQYF	TGTGCCAGCAGCTTGGTATCAAGCTACGAGCAGTACTTC
TRBV30	TRBJ1-1	few	NA	CAWRLSGGTEAFF	TGTGCCTGGAGGCTATCCGGGGGCACTGAAGCTTTCTTT
TRBV5-4	TRBJ1-1	NA	NA	CASSLQGMNTEAFF	TGTGCCAGCAGCTTGCAGGGGATGAACACTGAAGCTTTCTTT
TRBV6-5	TRBJ1-5	NA	NA	CASSYSAIGQPQHF	TGTGCCAGCAGTTACTCCGCGATAGGCCAGCCCCAGCATTTT
TRBV19	TRBJ1-2	NA	NA	CASSTSDRRRGYGYTF	TGTGCCAGTAGTACTTCTGATAGGCGTCGAGGCTATGGCTACACCTTC
TRBV27	TRBJ1-6	NA	NA	CASSKSAGTSYNSPLHF	TGTGCCAGCAGTAAATCGGCGGGGACCTCCTATAATTCACCCCTCCACTTT
TRBV5-1	TRBJ2-3	NA	NA	CASSGRGGTDTQYF	TGCGCCAGCTCGGGGCGGGGCGGCACAGATACGCAGTATTTT
TRBV19	TRBJ1-1	NA	NA	CASSIVTRENTEAFF	TGTGCCAGTAGTATAGTGACCCGAGAGAACACTGAAGCTTTCTTT
TRBV28	TRBJ2-1	NA	NA	CASSLVMSSYNEQFF	TGTGCCAGCAGTTTGGTCATGAGCTCCTACAATGAGCAGTTCTTC
TRBV5-1	TRBJ2-5	NA	TRBD2	CASSSGTSETQYF	TGCGCCAGCAGCTCCGGGACTAGTGAGACCCAGTACTTC
TRBV19	TRBJ1-1	NA	NA	CATQLGRGNTEAFF	TGTGCCACCCAATTGGGGCGTGGGAACACTGAAGCTTTCTTT
TRBV30	TRBJ2-5	few	TRBD1	CAWSTGDTGTETQYF	TGTGCCTGGAGTACAGGGGACACCGGGACGGAGACCCAGTACTTC
TRBV28	TRBJ1-4	NA	NA	CASSLRTAGASLLNEKLFF	TGTGCCAGCAGTTTACGGACGGCCGGGGCAAGCCTACTAAATGAAAAACTGTTTTTT
TRBV7-9	TRBJ1-1	NA	NA	CASSPRWADTEAFF	TGTGCCAGCAGCCCCCGCTGGGCGGACACTGAAGCTTTCTTT
TRBV9	TRBJ2-1	NA	TRBD2	CASRGTSGSVNEQFF	TGTGCCAGCAGGGGGACTAGCGGGAGTGTCAATGAGCAGTTCTTC
TRBV6-1	TRBJ2-7	NA	NA	CATRADMTTYEQYF	TGTGCCACTCGGGCGGACATGACAACCTACGAGCAGTACTTC
TRBV18	TRBJ2-7	once	TRBD2	CASSPRLAFHEQYF	TGTGCCAGCTCACCCCGACTAGCGTTCCACGAGCAGTACTTC
TRBV18	TRBJ1-2	NA	TRBD1	CASSTVQGIHGYTF	TGTGCCAGCTCAACAGTACAGGGGATTCATGGCTACACCTTC
TRBV28	TRBJ1-1	once	NA	CASSLHPLDTEAFF	TGTGCCAGCAGTTTGCATCCCCTCGACACTGAAGCTTTCTTT
TRBV30	TRBJ1-4	NA	NA	CAWSLGLNQEKLFF	TGTGCCTGGAGCCTAGGACTGAACCAAGAAAAACTGTTTTTT
TRBV5-1	TRBJ2-7	NA	TRBD2	CASSSEGGTSYEQYF	TGCGCCAGCAGCTCGGAGGGGGGGACTAGCTACGAGCAGTACTTC
TRBV28	TRBJ2-7	NA	NA	CASSPVYEQYF	TGTGCCAGCAGTCCCGTCTACGAGCAGTACTTC
TRBV5-1	TRBJ2-1	NA	TRBD2	CASSLVGGSYNEQFF	TGCGCCAGCAGCTTGGTGGGAGGGTCCTACAATGAGCAGTTCTTC
TRBV4-1	TRBJ2-7	few	NA	CASSQEGFRPVPSYEQYF	TGCGCCAGCAGCCAAGAAGGGTTTAGACCGGTGCCCTCCTACGAGCAGTACTTC
TRBV6-6	TRBJ2-7	few	NA	CASSYFIGESYEQYF	TGTGCCAGCAGTTACTTCATCGGCGAATCCTACGAGCAGTACTTC
TRBV10-3	TRBJ2-5	NA	TRBD2	CAISEAWREERETQYF	TGTGCCATCAGTGAGGCCTGGCGGGAGGAACGAGAGACCCAGTACTTC
TRBV23-1	TRBJ2-7	once	NA	CASSQGAYEQYF	TGCGCCAGCAGTCAGGGAGCCTACGAGCAGTACTTC